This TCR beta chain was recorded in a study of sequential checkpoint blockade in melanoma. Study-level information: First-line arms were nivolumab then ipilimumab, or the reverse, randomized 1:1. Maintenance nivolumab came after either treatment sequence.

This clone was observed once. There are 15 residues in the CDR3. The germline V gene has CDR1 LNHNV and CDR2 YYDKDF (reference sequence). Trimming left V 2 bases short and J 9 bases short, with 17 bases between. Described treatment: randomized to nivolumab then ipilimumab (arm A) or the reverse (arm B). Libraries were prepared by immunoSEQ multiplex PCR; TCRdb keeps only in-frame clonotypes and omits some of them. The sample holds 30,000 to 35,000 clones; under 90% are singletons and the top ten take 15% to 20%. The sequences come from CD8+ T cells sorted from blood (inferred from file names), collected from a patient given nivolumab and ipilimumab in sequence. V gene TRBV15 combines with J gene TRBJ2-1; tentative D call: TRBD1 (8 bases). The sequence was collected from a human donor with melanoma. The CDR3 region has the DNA TGTGCCACCAGCAGACTAGCGGCGACAGGGGTTGAGCAGTTCTTC. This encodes CATSRLAATGVEQFF.